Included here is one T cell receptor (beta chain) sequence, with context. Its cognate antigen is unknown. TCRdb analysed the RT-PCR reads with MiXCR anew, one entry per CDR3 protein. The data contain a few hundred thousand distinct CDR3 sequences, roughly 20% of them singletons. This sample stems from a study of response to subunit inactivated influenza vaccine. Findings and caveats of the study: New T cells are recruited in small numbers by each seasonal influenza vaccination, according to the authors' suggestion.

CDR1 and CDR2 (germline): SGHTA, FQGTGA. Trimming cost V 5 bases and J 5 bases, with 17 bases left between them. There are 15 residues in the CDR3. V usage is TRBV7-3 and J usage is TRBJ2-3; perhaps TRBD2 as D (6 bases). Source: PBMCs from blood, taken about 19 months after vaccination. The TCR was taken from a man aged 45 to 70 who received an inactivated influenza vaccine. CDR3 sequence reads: CASSRGLIAEDTQYF. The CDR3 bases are TGTGCCAGCAGCCGAGGGTTAATAGCGGAAGATACGCAGTATTTT.